This T cell receptor beta chain came from a study of shared clonotypes between healthy human individuals. Overall study findings and caveats: Generation probabilities were higher for clonotypes shared across all four sorted-subset donors than for unshared ones.

Every immunoSEQ plate was one replicate of a subset's evenly spread DNA. Measured with immunoSEQ multiplex PCR; TCRdb has only the in-frame clones, and not every one. This repertoire shows some 980,000 clones, about 80% found once; its top ten account for about 1.5%. As concerns this clone: Its antigen is currently unknown.

V shed 11 bases, J shed 1 base, and the junction held 9 bases outside the gene matches. The CDR3 covers 14 residues. Germline assignment: CDR1 MNHNY and CDR2 SVGAGI (reference sequence). The TCR originated in a man between 18 and 35 years old in good health. The specimen was memory CD4+ T cells sorted from blood. Subset described: CD45RA-negative fraction. The V call is TRBV6-6, the J call TRBJ2-3, with 7 positions matching TRBD2. The CDR3 sequence: CACATSPRTDTQYF. Written as DNA, the CDR3 is TGTGCCTGCGCGACTAGCCCGCGCACAGATACGCAGTATTTT.